The clone carrying this T cell receptor (beta chain) was seen more than once but under ten times. Time point noted: newly diagnosed, previously untreated cHL patient sample. CD8+ T cell isolation from thawed PBMCs was performed by magnetic negative selection. V was cut by 5 bases and J by 5 bases, with 10 bases left in between. The CDR3 contains 14 residues. Germline V gene sequence: CDR1 SGHTA, CDR2 FQGNSA. This sample was taken from a study of PD-1 blockade in classical Hodgkin lymphoma. The data were produced by immunoSEQ multiplex PCR, yet TCRdb's version contains in-frame clones alone and is incomplete. This sample has over 20,000 clones, with 85% to 90% found just once.

The sequencing input was CD8+ T cells from blood. The TCR originated in a human donor with classical Hodgkin lymphoma. The chain couples TRBV7-2 to TRBJ1-6; a possible D gene is TRBD1 (6 bases). This CDR3 reads CASSNRAHNSPLHF. The DNA for the CDR3 is TGTGCCAGCAGCAACAGGGCCCATAATTCACCCCTCCACTTT.